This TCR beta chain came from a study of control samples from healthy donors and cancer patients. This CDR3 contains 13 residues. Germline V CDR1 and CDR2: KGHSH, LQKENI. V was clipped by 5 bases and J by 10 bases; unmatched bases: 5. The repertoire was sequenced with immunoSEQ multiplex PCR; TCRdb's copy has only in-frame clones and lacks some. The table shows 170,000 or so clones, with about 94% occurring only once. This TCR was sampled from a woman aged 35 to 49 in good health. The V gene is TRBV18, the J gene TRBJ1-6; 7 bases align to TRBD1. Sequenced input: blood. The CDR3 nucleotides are TGTGCCAGCTCAACAGGGGTAGGCTCACCCCTCCACTTT. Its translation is CASSTGVGSPLHF.